Below are 17 T cell receptor beta chains sequenced from a single sample in a study of intratumoral heterogeneity in liver cancer. Data came from immunoSEQ multiplex PCR; TCRdb stores just in-frame clones and leaves some out. The sample lists 5,500 to 6,000 clones, about 71% occurring once. This specimen consisted of tumor-adjacent normal tissue, obtained before any cancer treatment. All receptors come from a man between 65 and 85 years old with hepatocellular carcinoma.

The chain employs TRBV9 and TRBJ1-2; D is perhaps TRBD1 (5 bases). Germline lookup yields CDR1 SGDLS and CDR2 YYNGEE. The CDR3 spans 14 residues. V lost 0 bases, J lost 13 bases, and 19 bases lay in between. The CDR3 nucleotides are TGTGCCAGCAGCGTAGCTGGGGGAGACACAAGTCGCACCTTC. Protein product: CASSVAGGDTSRTF.

V is TRBV7-8 and J is TRBJ2-1; 9 nucleotides align to TRBD1. Trimming removed 4 bases from V and 6 bases from J; junction bases left unmatched: 7. The CDR3 is 15 residues long. Germline loops: CDR1 SGHVS, CDR2 FQNEAQ. The CDR3 nucleotides are TGTGCCAGCAGCTCGGGACAGGGAGGACCCAATGAGCAGTTCTTC. The encoded protein is CASSSGQGGPNEQFF.

This chain connects TRBV5-6 to TRBJ1-2; D uncertain. V was clipped by 1 base and J by 4 bases, with 14 bases between them. Germline-derived CDR1 and CDR2 are SGHDT and YYEEEE. The CDR3 totals 15 residues. CDR3: CASSLKSARGYGYTF. CDR3 in DNA: TGTGCCAGCAGCTTGAAGTCAGCTCGTGGCTATGGCTACACCTTC.

This rearrangement joins TRBV6-5 to TRBJ1-6, with D possibly being TRBD1 (5 bases). The CDR3 extends over 14 amino acids. Germline V gene sequence: CDR1 MNHEY, CDR2 SVGAGI. The ends were cut back, 3 bases at V and 9 bases at J, with 12 bases in the middle. CDR3 in amino acids: CASSYRGAGSPLHF. CDR3 nucleotide sequence: TGTGCCAGCAGTTATCGAGGGGCGGGTTCACCCCTCCACTTT.

V usage is TRBV5-1 and J usage is TRBJ2-1; 10 positions match TRBD2. V dropped 0 bases and J dropped 8; count of bases not matched to a gene: 8. Germline V gene sequence: CDR1 SGHRS, CDR2 YFSETQ. CDR3 length: 16 residues. The CDR3 DNA is TGCGCCAGCAGCTTGGCCGTTAGCGGGGGGCCGGATGAGCAGTTCTTC. Translation: CASSLAVSGGPDEQFF.

The chain joins TRBV27 to TRBJ1-6; 10 nucleotides line up with TRBD1. Germline V CDR1 and CDR2: MNHEY, SMNVEV (reference sequence). Losses at the gene ends were 5 bases for V and 7 bases for J; bases not matched to a gene: 5. This CDR3 is 15 amino acids long. The CDR3 nucleotides read TGTGCCAGCAGTCCAGGGACAGGGGCCAATTCACCCCTCCACTTT. It is translated as CASSPGTGANSPLHF.

This clone is deemed large. The chain carries TRBV5-1 and TRBJ2-3, with D perhaps matching TRBD1 (6 bases). The CDR3 runs 15 residues. Deletions cut 0 bases from V and 0 bases from J, with 8 bases between. CDR1 and CDR2 from the germline V gene are SGHRS and YFSETQ. CDR3: CASSLGDTSTDTQYF. The CDR3, as DNA: TGCGCCAGCAGCTTGGGGGACACCAGCACAGATACGCAGTATTTT.

The chain links TRBV27 to TRBJ1-6, with TRBD1 as a possible D gene (5 bases). V dropped 0 bases and J dropped 12 bases, with 12 bases sitting between them. CDR3 length: 14 amino acids. Germline V gene sequence: CDR1 MNHEY, CDR2 SMNVEV (reference sequence). The CDR3 region has the DNA TGTGCCAGCAGTTTATCCGGGACCGCTCGACCCCTCCACTTT. It yields the protein CASSLSGTARPLHF.

This clone was picked up a small number of times. The rearrangement joins TRBV28 to TRBJ1-5, with a tentative D call TRBD1 (6 bases). This CDR3 is 14 amino acids long. The V end lost 3 bases, the J end lost 6 bases, and 12 bases lay between the germline ends. Germline V CDR1 and CDR2: MDHEN, SYDVKM. Written as DNA, the CDR3 is TGTGCCAGCAGTTTTCTCCTAGGGGGTCAGCCCCAGCATTTT. Translated: CASSFLLGGQPQHF. Variable domain in full (rest from reference TRBV28 and TRBJ1-5): DVKVTQSSRYLVKRTGEKVFLECVQDMDHENMFWYRQDPGLGLRLIYFSYDVKMKEKGDIPEGYSVSREKKERFSLILESASTNQTSMYLCASSFLLGGQPQHFGDGTRLSIL.

V gene TRBV5-4 combines with J gene TRBJ2-1; tentative D call: TRBD1 (5 bases). V was shortened by 4 bases and J by 6 bases, with 14 bases between the two germline ends. Germline CDR1 reads SGHNT; CDR2 reads YYREEE (reference sequence). The CDR3 extends over 14 amino acids. CDR3 amino acids: CASSLQTVFNEQFF. CDR3 DNA sequence: TGTGCCAGCAGCCTGCAGACAGTTTTCAATGAGCAGTTCTTC.

This clone was seen a few times. V is TRBV7-8 and J is TRBJ1-2; no firm D call. V was pared by 5 bases and J by 2 bases, with 15 bases between. Germline assignment: CDR1 SGHVS and CDR2 FQNEAQ. CDR3 length: 15 residues. CDR3 sequence (DNA): TGTGCCAGCAGCCCATCATCGACCGGGAACTATGGCTACACCTTC. Its protein product is CASSPSSTGNYGYTF. The variable domain in full, completed from reference TRBV7-8 and TRBJ1-2, reads GAGVSQSPRYKVAKRGQDVALRCDPISGHVSLFWYQQALGQGPEFLTYFQNEAQLDKSGLPSDRFFAERPEGSVSTLKIQRTQQEDSAVYLCASSPSSTGNYGYTFGSGTRLTVV.

This clone was detected only a few times. This chain links TRBV5-6 with TRBJ1-1; the match to TRBD1 covers 7 bases. The V gene's germline CDR1 is SGHDT and CDR2 YYEEEE. There are 16 residues in the CDR3. V lost 2 bases and J lost 1; bases outside the gene matches: 8. In DNA, the CDR3 is TGTGCCAGCAGCTTTAGCAGGGGGTGGGAGAACACTGAAGCTTTCTTT. As protein: CASSFSRGWENTEAFF.

V is TRBV6-1 and J is TRBJ1-5, with D tentatively TRBD1 (5 bases). Germline lookup yields CDR1 MNHNS and CDR2 SASEGT. This CDR3 has 17 residues. V lost 2 bases to trimming and J lost 6 bases, with 20 bases between them. Here the CDR3 reads CASSENLGLPRTQPQHF. The CDR3 DNA is TGTGCCAGCAGTGAAAATCTGGGGCTCCCCCGTACTCAGCCCCAGCATTTT.

This chain uses TRBV6-2 or TRBV6-3 with TRBJ2-7; the D gene is possibly TRBD2 (6 bases). Trimming removed 2 bases at V and 6 bases at J, with 14 bases between. This CDR3 contains 14 residues. The germline V gene has CDR1 MNHEY and CDR2 SVGEGT. The CDR3 is CASSYRDSRREQYF. CDR3 sequence (DNA): TGTGCCAGCAGTTACAGGGACTCGCGTCGCGAGCAGTACTTC.

In DNA, the CDR3 is TGTGCCAGCTCACCACCGACAGGGGGTACGCGCCGGGAGCTGTTTTTT. The encoded protein is CASSPPTGGTRRELFF. This chain uses TRBV18 with TRBJ2-2, with 9 bases aligning to TRBD1. V was clipped by 0 bases and J by 9 bases; unmatched bases: 8. CDR3 size: 16 residues. CDR1 and CDR2 from the germline V gene are KGHSH and LQKENI.

The genes are TRBV7-9 and TRBJ1-2; TRBD1 might be the D (6 bases). This CDR3 spans 11 amino acids. The germline CDR1 and CDR2 sequences are SEHNR and FQNEAQ (reference sequence). V lost 5 bases, J lost 6 bases, and 7 bases lay in between. In DNA form, the CDR3 reads TGTGCCAGCAGCCCAGGGGATGGCTACACCTTC. This encodes CASSPGDGYTF.

This chain joins TRBV15 and TRBJ2-5, with D unclear. V was pared by 0 bases and J by 1 base, with 9 bases between. Germline V gene lookup returns CDR1 LNHNV and CDR2 YYDKDF (reference sequence). This CDR3 has 15 residues. The CDR3 bases are TGTGCCACCAGCAGAGATCACGCAGGCCAAGAGACCCAGTACTTC. This translates into CATSRDHAGQETQYF.